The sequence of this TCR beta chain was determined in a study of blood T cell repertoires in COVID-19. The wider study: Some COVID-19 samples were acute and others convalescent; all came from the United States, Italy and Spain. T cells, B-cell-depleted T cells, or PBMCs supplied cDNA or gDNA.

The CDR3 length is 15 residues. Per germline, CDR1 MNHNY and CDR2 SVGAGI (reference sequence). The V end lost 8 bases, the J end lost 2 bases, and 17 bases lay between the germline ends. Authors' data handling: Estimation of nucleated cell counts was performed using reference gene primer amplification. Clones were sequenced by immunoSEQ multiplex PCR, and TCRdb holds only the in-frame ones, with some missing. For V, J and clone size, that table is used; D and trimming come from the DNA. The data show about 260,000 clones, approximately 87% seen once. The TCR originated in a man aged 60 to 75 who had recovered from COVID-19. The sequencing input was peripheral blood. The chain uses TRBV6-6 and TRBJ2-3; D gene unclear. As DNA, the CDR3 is TGTGCCAGCGGCATTGGGTTCGGAGACACAGATACGCAGTATTTT. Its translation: CASGIGFGDTDTQYF.